Below, 29 T cell receptor beta chains from the same sample are listed, as sequenced in a study of T cell repertoires in cytomegalovirus infection. TCRdb passed the reads through MiXCR, listing each CDR3 protein once. Found here are 150,000 to 200,000 distinct CDR3 sequences, about an eighth of them singletons; the top ten hold 25% to 30%. The sequenced sample consisted of PBMCs. The receptors come from a human donor in good health (CMV status not recorded). Some clones in this sample may be carry-over from other donors' samples.

This clonotype has only a few counts. This chain uses TRBV27 with TRBJ1-1, with D perhaps matching TRBD1 (5 bases). Trimming removed 6 bases at V and 5 bases at J, with 19 bases between. The CDR3 is 15 residues long. CDR1 is MNHEY, CDR2 SMNVEV, per germline (reference sequence). The CDR3 bases are TGTGCCAGCAGCCGACTTGGAAGGGGATCGACTGAAGCTTTCTTT. Its protein product is CASSRLGRGSTEAFF.

This clonotype has only a few counts. The gene calls are TRBV29-1 and TRBJ1-1; D unclear. Trimming cost V 5 bases and J 1 base, with 11 bases left between them. The CDR3 is 13 residues long. CDR1 and CDR2 from the germline V gene are SQVTM and ANQGSEA. The CDR3 nucleotides are TGCAGCGTTCAAAGAGGGTCGAACACTGAAGCTTTCTTT. The encoded protein is CSVQRGSNTEAFF.

This clonotype was observed many times. This chain connects TRBV7-9 to TRBJ2-1; 12 bases fit TRBD2. Looked up from germline, CDR1 is SEHNR and CDR2 is FQNEAQ (reference sequence). This CDR3 region has 15 residues. V shed 3 bases, J shed 7 bases, and the junction held 4 bases outside the gene matches. CDR3 nucleotide sequence: TGTGCCAGCAGCTTGACTAGCGGGAGATCAAATGAGCAGTTCTTC. This codes for CASSLTSGRSNEQFF.

V usage is TRBV6-2 or TRBV6-3 and J usage is TRBJ1-5; D unclear. V was trimmed by 4 bases and J by 4 bases, leaving 23 bases between them. The CDR3 length is 18 residues. Germline CDR1 is MNHEY and CDR2 is SVGEGT. CDR3 amino acids: CASSSQSQIDRTNQPQHF. Here the CDR3 DNA reads TGTGCCAGCAGTTCCCAGTCACAGATCGACCGGACGAATCAGCCCCAGCATTTT.

Ten or more counts support this clonotype. The rearrangement links TRBV5-4 to TRBJ1-2, with D hard to call. With 2 bases removed from V and 0 bases from J, the gap between germline ends came to 11 bases. CDR1 is SGHNT, CDR2 YYREEE, per germline (reference sequence). CDR3 length: 15 residues. For the CDR3, the DNA is TGTGCCAGCAGCTTTTTCGGGAGAGCTAACTATGGCTACACCTTC. Translated: CASSFFGRANYGYTF.

V gene TRBV28 combines with J gene TRBJ1-1; 12 bases agree with TRBD1. This CDR3 is built from 16 residues. Germline values: CDR1 MDHEN, CDR2 SYDVKM. Trimming removed 5 bases from V and 6 bases from J; junction bases left unmatched: 10. The chain's CDR3 is CASSRGQGARGSEAFF. Written as DNA, the CDR3 is TGTGCCAGCAGTCGGGGACAGGGGGCGCGGGGGTCTGAAGCTTTCTTT.

This chain links TRBV13 with TRBJ2-7; TRBD1 matches 7 bases. CDR3 length: 14 amino acids. CDR1 is PRHDT, CDR2 FYEKMQ, per germline (reference sequence). The V gene end was trimmed by 3 bases and the J gene end by 3 bases; junction bases not matched to a gene: 5. In nucleotides, the CDR3 is TGTGCCAGCAGCTTGTCCGGGACAGTCTACGAGCAGTACTTC. Encoded protein: CASSLSGTVYEQYF.

This clonotype was seen many times. This rearrangement joins TRBV6-2 or TRBV6-3 to TRBJ1-5; 7 positions agree with TRBD1. The CDR3 extends over 16 amino acids. V dropped 2 bases and J dropped 0; count of bases not matched to a gene: 4. Per germline, CDR1 MNHEY and CDR2 SVGEGT. This chain's CDR3 is CASSYETGNSNQPQHF. As DNA, the CDR3 is TGTGCCAGCAGTTACGAGACAGGGAATAGCAATCAGCCCCAGCATTTT.

The rearrangement joins TRBV10-3 to TRBJ1-5; D unresolved. Germline assignment: CDR1 ENHRY and CDR2 SYGVKD. The CDR3 runs to 12 residues. Trimming left V 0 bases short and J 6 bases short, with 3 bases between. CDR3 nucleotide sequence: TGTGCCATCAGTGAGTCCAGTCAGCCCCAGCATTTT. Translating it yields CAISESSQPQHF.

The chain joins TRBV4-3 to TRBJ2-5; 8 nucleotides match TRBD2. The trim removed 4 bases at V and 4 bases at J, leaving 11 bases unmatched. CDR3 size: 16 residues. Germline V gene lookup returns CDR1 LGHNA and CDR2 YSLEER. The CDR3 bases are TGCGCCAGCAGCCGCGCCCGGCCGGGGGGGGGAGAGACCCAGTACTTC. As protein: CASSRARPGGGETQYF.

This chain uses TRBV7-9 with TRBJ2-1, with D unclear. The CDR3 loop spans 17 amino acids. Germline assignment: CDR1 SEHNR and CDR2 FQNEAQ (reference sequence). Trimming took off 6 bases at V and 0 bases at J, with 18 bases between the two ends. The CDR3 nucleotides read TGTGCCAGCAGTTTAACGGGTACATTAAGCTCCTACAATGAGCAGTTCTTC. Translating gives CASSLTGTLSSYNEQFF.

In this sample, this clonotype turned up many times. J is TRBJ1-2 and V is TRBV7-9; D perhaps matches TRBD1 (6 bases). The V and J ends lost 2 bases and 1 base respectively, with 20 bases between them. The germline CDR1 and CDR2 sequences are SEHNR and FQNEAQ (reference sequence). This CDR3 region has 18 residues. CDR3 nucleotides: TGTGCCAGCAGCTTATTTACCCGAGACAGGCTACATAACTATGGCTACACCTTC. Translating gives CASSLFTRDRLHNYGYTF. The whole variable domain, remainder taken from reference TRBV7-9 and TRBJ1-2, is DTGVSQNPRHKITKRGQNVTFRCDPISEHNRLYWYRQTLGQGPEFLTYFQNEAQLEKSRLLSDRFSAERPKGSFSTLEIQRTEQGDSAMYLCASSLFTRDRLHNYGYTFGSGTRLTVV.

V is TRBV18 and J is TRBJ1-1, with D unclear. The CDR3 covers 17 residues. Looked up from germline, CDR1 is KGHSH and CDR2 is LQKENI. Trimming left V 6 bases short and J 0 bases short, with 20 bases between. The CDR3 bases are TGTGCCAGCTCTCGGGAGGCAGGTCCGATATTGAACACTGAAGCTTTCTTT. It yields the protein CASSREAGPILNTEAFF.

This clonotype was counted many times. The chain couples TRBV12-3 or TRBV12-4 to TRBJ2-7; TRBD2 aligns across 10 bases. J lost 2 bases, V lost 2 bases, and 6 bases had no gene match. The CDR3 is 16 residues long. CDR3 region: CASSLQISGRAYEQYF. For the CDR3, the DNA is TGTGCCAGCAGTTTACAAATCAGCGGGAGGGCCTACGAGCAGTACTTC.

The table lists this clonotype with many counts. J is TRBJ2-7 and V is TRBV20-1; TRBD2 matches at 9 bases. V was clipped by 3 bases and J by 6 bases; unmatched bases: 12. Germline V lookup: CDR1 DFQATT, CDR2 SNEGSKA (reference sequence). The CDR3 contains 15 residues. The CDR3 here is CSARMLAGSPPEQYF. The CDR3 DNA is TGCAGTGCTAGGATGCTAGCGGGGTCCCCCCCCGAGCAGTACTTC.

This sequence joins TRBV4-1 and TRBJ1-2; D not certain. V lost 4 bases to trimming and J lost 1 base, with 10 bases between them. CDR3 size: 14 residues. Germline V gene data show CDR1 as MGHRA and CDR2 as YSYEKL. Written as DNA, the CDR3 is TGCGCCAGCAGCCGCGGAGGCATTAACTATGGCTACACCTTC. Amino acids: CASSRGGINYGYTF.

There are many counts of this clonotype. The chain joins TRBV7-2 to TRBJ2-5; D assignment may be TRBD1 or TRBD2 (5 bases each). CDR1 SGHTA and CDR2 FQGNSA come from the germline V gene. The CDR3 contains 13 residues. The germline V and J ends were trimmed by 10 bases and 5 bases, with 17 bases remaining between them. CDR3 loop: CATSGPRRETQYF. The CDR3 nucleotides are TGTGCCACTTCGGGACCCCGCCGGGAGACCCAGTACTTC.

This clonotype has just a few counts. The rearrangement joins TRBV5-6 to TRBJ2-2; D may correspond to TRBD1 or TRBD2 (5 bases each). Looked up from germline, CDR1 is SGHDT and CDR2 is YYEEEE. Trimming removed 3 bases at V and 1 base at J, with 16 bases between. The CDR3 loop spans 17 amino acids. The DNA for the CDR3 is TGTGCCAGCAGCTCCGGGACGTCCTGGAAGAACACCGGGGAGCTGTTTTTT. Protein: CASSSGTSWKNTGELFF.

This clonotype was recorded many times. The chain employs TRBV11-2 and TRBJ1-1; D is uncertain. The CDR3 loop spans 12 amino acids. Germline CDR1 SGHAT, CDR2 FQNNGV. V shed 3 bases and J shed 3 bases, with 5 bases lying between them. DNA of the CDR3: TGTGCCAGCAGCTTCGCGGACACTGAAGCTTTCTTT. This translates into CASSFADTEAFF.

The V and J genes are TRBV5-3 and TRBJ2-2, with D tentatively TRBD1 or TRBD2 (5 bases each). TRBV5-3 falls under the ORF class, with uncertain function. The CDR3 is 16 amino acids. Trimming removed 8 bases at V and 6 bases at J, with 23 bases between. CDR3 sequence: CASGKGETMASGELFF. The DNA of the CDR3 is TGTGCCAGCGGGAAAGGGGAAACTATGGCGTCCGGGGAGCTGTTTTTT.

The rearrangement uses TRBV7-4 and TRBJ2-6, with D maybe TRBD1 (5 bases). There are 15 residues in the CDR3. Germline assignment: CDR1 SGHVT and CDR2 SQSDAQ. Trimming shortened V by 2 bases and J by 1 base, and 6 bases separated the two germline ends. The CDR3 coding sequence is TGTGCCAGCAGCTTATCAGGGTCTGGGGCCAACGTCCTGACTTTC. This gives the protein CASSLSGSGANVLTF.

The genes are TRBV5-1 and TRBJ2-3, with 7 positions matching TRBD1. CDR1 is SGHRS and CDR2 is YFSETQ in the germline V gene. V dropped 0 bases and J dropped 3; count of bases not matched to a gene: 4. This CDR3 spans 15 amino acids. CDR3 DNA sequence: TGCGCCAGCAGCTTGGAACAGGGGATTACAGATACGCAGTATTTT. Protein: CASSLEQGITDTQYF. Variable domain in full (rest from reference TRBV5-1 and TRBJ2-3): KAGVTQTPRYLIKTRGQQVTLSCSPISGHRSVSWYQQTPGQGLQFLFEYFSETQRNKGNFPGRFSGRQFSNSRSEMNVSTLELGDSALYLCASSLEQGITDTQYFGPGTRLTVL.

The chain links TRBV28 to TRBJ2-7, with TRBD1 identical over 9 bases. V dropped 4 bases and J dropped 4; count of bases not matched to a gene: 5. Germline assignment: CDR1 MDHEN and CDR2 SYDVKM. The CDR3 length is 14 residues. The CDR3 bases are TGTGCCAGCAGTTCGGGACAGGGAGTGTACGAGCAGTACTTC. Protein: CASSSGQGVYEQYF.

The chain couples TRBV14 to TRBJ2-1, with D possibly being TRBD2 (5 bases). Deletions cut 5 bases from V and 12 bases from J, with 17 bases between. The CDR3 covers 13 residues. Germline V CDR1 and CDR2: SGHDN, FVKESK. The chain's CDR3 is CASSYVRDSVQFF. The DNA of the CDR3 is TGTGCCAGCAGCTACGTTCGGGATTCCGTGCAGTTCTTC.

The sample holds many counts of this clonotype. The V gene is TRBV7-2, the J gene TRBJ1-4, with D tentatively TRBD1 (5 bases). Trimming took off 3 bases at V and 1 base at J, with 9 bases between the two ends. The CDR3 is 15 amino acids. In germline, CDR1 is SGHTA, CDR2 FQGNSA. CDR3 region: CASSLQRGTNEKLFF. The CDR3 nucleotides are TGTGCCAGCAGCTTGCAAAGGGGAACTAATGAAAAACTGTTTTTT.

This clonotype was found many times. The chain joins TRBV4-1 to TRBJ2-7; D is unresolved. The ends were cut back, 4 bases at V and 2 bases at J, with 15 bases in the middle. This CDR3 has 15 amino acids. Germline V gene lookup returns CDR1 MGHRA and CDR2 YSYEKL. CDR3 protein: CASSPGSGSPYEQYF. The CDR3 nucleotides read TGCGCCAGCAGCCCCGGGTCCGGCTCCCCCTACGAGCAGTACTTC.

This chain connects TRBV5-1 to TRBJ1-1; D is undetermined. Germline loops: CDR1 SGHRS, CDR2 YFSETQ. The V end was cut by 4 bases, the J end by 4 bases, with 20 bases between. The CDR3 loop spans 16 amino acids. The CDR3 here is CASSQAVWQSGTEAFF. CDR3 DNA sequence: TGCGCCAGCAGCCAAGCGGTCTGGCAGAGTGGCACTGAAGCTTTCTTT.

This clonotype was observed many times. This sequence joins TRBV7-9 and TRBJ2-7, with a weak D call TRBD2 (6 bases). CDR1 and CDR2 from the germline V gene are SEHNR and FQNEAQ (reference sequence). V was trimmed by 5 bases and J by 3 bases, leaving 11 bases between them. This CDR3 comprises 13 residues. The CDR3, as DNA: TGTGCCAGCAGCCGGGGACTCCGCTACGAGCAGTACTTC. This sequence encodes CASSRGLRYEQYF.

The sample holds many counts of this clonotype. Here the CDR3 DNA reads TGTGCCAGCAGCTTTAGGGGGCTGGGAGATACGCAGTATTTT. Amino acids: CASSFRGLGDTQYF. The genes are TRBV5-6 and TRBJ2-3, with 7 bases fitting TRBD1. Trimming removed 2 bases from V and 5 bases from J; junction bases left unmatched: 5. Looked up from germline, CDR1 is SGHDT and CDR2 is YYEEEE. The CDR3 is made up of 14 amino acids.